Listed here are 3 T cell receptor beta chains from one sample, sequenced in a study of shared clonotypes between healthy human individuals. TCRdb keeps only in-frame clones here, not all; method: immunoSEQ multiplex PCR. The sample lists about 1.5 million clones, under 99% occurring once. The sample comprised naive CD4+ T cells sorted from blood. Stated subset: CD45RA+ positively selected. The source is a young man in good health.

As DNA, the CDR3 is TGTGCCAGCAGCCAGCGGGGAGAGACCCAGTACTTC. Protein: CASSQRGETQYF. The V gene is TRBV7-2, the J gene TRBJ2-5; the match to TRBD2 covers 7 bases. V lost 5 bases to trimming and J lost 4 bases; unmatched junction nucleotides: 1. The CDR3 is 12 amino acids. The germline V gene encodes CDR1 SGHTA and CDR2 FQGNSA.

The chain recombines TRBV6-1 with TRBJ1-5, with 8 positions matching TRBD1. V dropped 8 bases and J dropped 7; count of bases not matched to a gene: 10. This CDR3 has 14 residues. The V gene's germline CDR1 is MNHNS and CDR2 SASEGT. This CDR3 is CASRQDREEQPQHF. In DNA form, the CDR3 reads TGTGCCAGCCGACAGGACAGGGAGGAACAGCCCCAGCATTTT.

This rearrangement joins TRBV2 to TRBJ2-3; 9 bases agree with TRBD2. Per the germline V gene, CDR1 is SNHLY and CDR2 is FYNNEI. V was pared by 6 bases and J by 1 base, with 8 bases of the junction left unmatched. The CDR3 is made up of 16 amino acids. CDR3 sequence: CASRAGTSYGTDTQYF. CDR3 DNA sequence: TGTGCCAGCAGAGCCGGGACTAGCTACGGCACAGATACGCAGTATTTT.